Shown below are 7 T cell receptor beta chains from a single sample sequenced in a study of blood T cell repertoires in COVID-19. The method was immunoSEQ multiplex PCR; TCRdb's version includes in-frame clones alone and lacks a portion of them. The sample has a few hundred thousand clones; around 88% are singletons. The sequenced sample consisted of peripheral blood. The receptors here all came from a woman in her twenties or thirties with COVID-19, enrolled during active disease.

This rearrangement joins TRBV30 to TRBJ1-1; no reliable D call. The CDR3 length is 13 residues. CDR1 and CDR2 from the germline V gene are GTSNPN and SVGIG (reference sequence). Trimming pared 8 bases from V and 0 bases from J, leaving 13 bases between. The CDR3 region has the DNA TGTGCCGGTTGGAGGCCGGTGAACACTGAAGCTTTCTTT. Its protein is CAGWRPVNTEAFF.

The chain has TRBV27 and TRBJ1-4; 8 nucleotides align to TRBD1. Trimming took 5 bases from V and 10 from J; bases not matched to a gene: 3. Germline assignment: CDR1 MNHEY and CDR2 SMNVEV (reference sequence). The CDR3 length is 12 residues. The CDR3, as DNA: TGTGCCAGCAGTATAACAGGGGGAAAACTGTTTTTT. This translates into CASSITGGKLFF.

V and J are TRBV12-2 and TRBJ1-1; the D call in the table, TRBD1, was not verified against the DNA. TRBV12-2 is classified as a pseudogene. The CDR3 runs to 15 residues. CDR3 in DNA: TGTGCAAGTCGGCGGACGACAGCGCTGAACACTGAAGCTTTCTTT. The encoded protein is CASRRTTALNTEAFF.

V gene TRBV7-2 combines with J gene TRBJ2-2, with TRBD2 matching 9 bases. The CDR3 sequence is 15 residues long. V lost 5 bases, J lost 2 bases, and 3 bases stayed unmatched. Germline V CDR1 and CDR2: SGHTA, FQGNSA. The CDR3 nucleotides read TGTGCCAGCAGCGCGACTAGCGGTAACACCGGGGAGCTGTTTTTT. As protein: CASSATSGNTGELFF.

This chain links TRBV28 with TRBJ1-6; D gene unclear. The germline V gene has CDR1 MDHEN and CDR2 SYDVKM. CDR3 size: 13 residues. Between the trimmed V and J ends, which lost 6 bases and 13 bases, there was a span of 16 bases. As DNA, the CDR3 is TGTGCCAGCAGCAAAGAAAAAACCGGGCCCCTCCACTTT. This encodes CASSKEKTGPLHF.

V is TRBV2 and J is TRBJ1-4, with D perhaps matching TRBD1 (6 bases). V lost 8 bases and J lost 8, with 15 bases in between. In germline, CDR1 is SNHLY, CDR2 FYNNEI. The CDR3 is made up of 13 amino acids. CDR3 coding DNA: TGTGCCAGCTCGGACAGTTACTTAGAAAAACTGTTTTTT. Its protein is CASSDSYLEKLFF.

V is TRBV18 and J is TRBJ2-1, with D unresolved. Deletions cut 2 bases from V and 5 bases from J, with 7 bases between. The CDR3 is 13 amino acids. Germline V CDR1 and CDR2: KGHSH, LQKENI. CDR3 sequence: CASSPSPHNEQFF. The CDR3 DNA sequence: TGTGCCAGCTCACCATCCCCTCACAATGAGCAGTTCTTC.